This T cell receptor (beta chain) was documented in a study of shared clonotypes between healthy human individuals. The study's findings and limits: Lower generation probabilities were found for non-shared clonotypes than for those shared by all four donors. Naive CD4 clonotype sharing across a few donors was around 5.5%.

Under the authors' procedure: With immunoSEQ giving junction-only sequences and no quality scores, filtering differed. Clones were sequenced by immunoSEQ multiplex PCR, and TCRdb holds only the in-frame ones, with some missing. The DNA gave D and trimming, while V, J and clone size come from that table. The sample yields some 2,500,000 clones, approximately 90% seen once. This CDR3 is 12 amino acids long. Trimming took 9 bases from V and 6 from J, leaving 15 bases between them. CDR1 is LNHNV and CDR2 is YYDKDF in the germline V gene (reference sequence). As concerns this clone: The antigen remains unidentified.

The sample comprised naive CD4+ T cells from PBMCs. Subset of the sample: CD45RA+ positively selected. The rearrangement joins TRBV15 to TRBJ2-7; the D gene is possibly TRBD1 (5 bases). The receptor's source is a man between 18 and 29 years old in good health. Some clones in this sample may be carry-over from other donors' samples. This CDR3 is CATGARWGEQYF. The CDR3 nucleotides are TGTGCCACAGGGGCTAGATGGGGCGAGCAGTACTTC.